The 27 T cell receptor beta chains below were found in one sample sequenced in a study of blood T cell repertoires in COVID-19. This table comes from immunoSEQ multiplex PCR, and its TCRdb copy is limited to in-frame clones, with some not included. This sample has 200,000 to 300,000 clones; 91% occur once, and the top ten carry 2% to 3%. Sequenced material: peripheral blood. These receptor sequences come from a person aged 18 to 35 with COVID-19, enrolled during active disease.

The CDR3 spells CASSAGSEGQYF. The DNA of the CDR3 is TGTGCCAGCTCAGCCGGCTCCGAGGGGCAGTACTTC. The chain is built from TRBV18 and TRBJ2-7; D is perhaps TRBD2 (5 bases). In germline, CDR1 is KGHSH, CDR2 LQKENI. Trimming shortened V by 5 bases and J by 9 bases, and 14 bases separated the two germline ends. There are 12 residues in the CDR3.

This chain joins TRBV5-1 and TRBJ1-1, with TRBD1 identical over 7 bases. CDR3 length equals 14 residues. Per germline, CDR1 SGHRS and CDR2 YFSETQ. J was trimmed by 3 bases and V by 0 bases; bases with no gene match: 2. The CDR3 spells CASSLEGAYTEAFF. The CDR3 nucleotides read TGCGCCAGCAGCTTGGAGGGGGCTTACACTGAAGCTTTCTTT.

The J gene is TRBJ2-2, the V gene TRBV5-1; the D gene is possibly TRBD2 (6 bases). Germline CDR1 and CDR2: SGHRS and YFSETQ. The CDR3 sequence is 16 residues long. The V end was cut by 4 bases, the J end by 4 bases, with 17 bases between. For the CDR3, the DNA is TGCGCCAGCAGCGTTGGATCCTTCGGGGGCACCGGGGAGCTGTTTTTT. It is translated as CASSVGSFGGTGELFF.

This clone was seen more than once but under ten times. This chain connects TRBV5-1 to TRBJ2-7; perhaps TRBD2 as D (5 bases). Germline loops: CDR1 SGHRS, CDR2 YFSETQ. V lost 5 bases and J lost 0, with 15 bases in between. This CDR3 comprises 15 residues. The CDR3 spells CASRGSWVDSYEQYF. The CDR3 DNA reads TGCGCCAGCAGAGGGAGTTGGGTGGACTCCTACGAGCAGTACTTC.

This rearrangement joins TRBV27 to TRBJ2-1, with TRBD2 matching over 9 bases. V trimming: 2 bases; J trimming: 10 bases; junction bases outside the gene matches: 12. Germline lookup yields CDR1 MNHEY and CDR2 SMNVEV (reference sequence). CDR3 length: 16 amino acids. The CDR3 region is CASSLARLAGPAEQFF. As DNA, the CDR3 is TGTGCCAGCAGTTTAGCGCGGCTAGCGGGACCTGCGGAGCAGTTCTTC.

V and J are TRBV7-2 and TRBJ2-7; maybe TRBD1 (6 bases). The ends were cut back, 2 bases at V and 3 bases at J, with 11 bases in the middle. This CDR3 comprises 14 residues. The germline CDR1 and CDR2 sequences are SGHTA and FQGNSA. This CDR3 reads CASSLSGASYEQYF. CDR3 nucleotides: TGTGCCAGCAGCTTATCAGGGGCTAGCTACGAGCAGTACTTC.

This clone was recorded once. V gene TRBV6-1 combines with J gene TRBJ2-1, with a weak D call TRBD1 (6 bases). Per germline, CDR1 MNHNS and CDR2 SASEGT. The CDR3 has 15 amino acids. Between the trimmed V and J ends, which lost 2 bases and 8 bases, there was a span of 16 bases. The CDR3 reads CASSESVQGWDEQFF. CDR3 bases: TGTGCCAGCAGTGAATCGGTACAGGGTTGGGATGAGCAGTTCTTC.

The V call is TRBV27, the J call TRBJ1-1; D not certain. Deletions cut 5 bases from V and 8 bases from J, with 15 bases between. The germline CDR1 and CDR2 sequences are MNHEY and SMNVEV (reference sequence). CDR3 length: 13 residues. CDR3 DNA sequence: TGTGCCAGCAGTCCTACTCGGCTCGGGGAAGCTTTCTTT. As protein: CASSPTRLGEAFF.

As for this clone: Other DNA sequences in this sample translate to the same CDR3. The rearrangement uses TRBV5-1 and TRBJ1-1; 9 bases agree with TRBD1. This CDR3 is built from 14 residues. The germline CDR1 and CDR2 sequences are SGHRS and YFSETQ. V lost 4 bases, J lost 1 base, and 2 bases stayed unmatched. The CDR3 sequence is CASSPGQGNTEAFF. CDR3 nucleotides: TGCGCCAGCAGCCCGGGACAGGGGAACACTGAAGCTTTCTTT.

This clone was detected a few times. The rearrangement uses TRBV6-5 and TRBJ1-1; D is unclear. In germline, CDR1 is MNHEY, CDR2 SVGAGI. The CDR3 runs to 15 residues. Trimming cost V 1 base and J 4 bases, with 13 bases left between them. CDR3 residues: CASSYFEGRGTEAFF. The CDR3 DNA reads TGTGCCAGCAGTTACTTTGAGGGAAGAGGCACTGAAGCTTTCTTT.

V usage is TRBV5-6 and J usage is TRBJ2-3; TRBD2 might be the D (6 bases). CDR1 is SGHDT and CDR2 is YYEEEE in the germline V gene. The length of the CDR3 is 15 residues. V was pared by 1 base and J by 4 bases, with 13 bases between. The CDR3 region is CASSLIRDLADTQYF. The CDR3 nucleotides are TGTGCCAGCAGCTTGATCCGGGACTTAGCAGATACGCAGTATTTT.

The chain uses TRBV3-1 (or the pseudogene TRBV3-2) and TRBJ2-5, with a weak D call TRBD2 (6 bases). Trimming removed 1 base from V and 6 bases from J, with 9 bases in between. This CDR3 is built from 13 residues. The germline V gene has CDR1 LGHDT and CDR2 YNNKEL (reference sequence). CDR3: CASSQGEVKTQYF. CDR3 sequence (DNA): TGTGCCAGCAGCCAAGGGGAGGTGAAGACCCAGTACTTC.

This clone was found once. This sequence joins TRBV30 and TRBJ2-5; 9 bases align to TRBD1. After removal of 5 bases from V and 3 bases from J, the junction contained 16 bases not matched to a gene. This CDR3 is built from 17 residues. Germline V gene sequence: CDR1 GTSNPN, CDR2 SVGIG (reference sequence). CDR3 coding DNA: TGTGCCTGGGGATCTTTAGTCACAGGGGGCGCTAAAGAGACCCAGTACTTC. This gives the protein CAWGSLVTGGAKETQYF.

The chain couples TRBV19 to TRBJ2-7; tentative D call: TRBD1 (6 bases). V lost 5 bases, J lost 3 bases, and 14 bases lay in between. Germline loops: CDR1 LNHDA, CDR2 SQIVND (reference sequence). The CDR3 runs 14 residues. CDR3: CASSDRDKRYEQYF. The CDR3 DNA reads TGTGCCAGTAGTGACCGGGACAAACGCTACGAGCAGTACTTC.

This chain uses TRBV3-1 (or the pseudogene TRBV3-2) with TRBJ1-4; D not certain. CDR3 size: 14 residues. Between the trimmed V and J ends, which lost 5 bases and 8 bases, there was a span of 15 bases. Germline V gene sequence: CDR1 LGHDT, CDR2 YNNKEL (reference sequence). The CDR3 region is CASSRAGGGEKLFF. The CDR3 nucleotides are TGTGCCAGCAGCAGGGCCGGTGGAGGGGAAAAACTGTTTTTT.

The chain carries TRBV25-1 and TRBJ1-1; D is perhaps TRBD1 (6 bases). Germline V CDR1 and CDR2: MGHDK, SYGVNS. The germline V and J ends were trimmed by 3 bases and 0 bases, with 14 bases remaining between them. The CDR3 totals 16 residues. Here the CDR3 reads CASSDVGQIMNTEAFF. The CDR3 DNA follows: TGTGCCAGCAGTGACGTCGGACAGATCATGAACACTGAAGCTTTCTTT.

This clone was seen just once. The V call is TRBV7-6, the J call TRBJ2-2, with 7 nucleotides matching TRBD2. V gave up 1 base and J gave up 6 bases; unmatched junction bases: 5. Germline CDR1 reads SGHVS; CDR2 reads FNYEAQ. The CDR3 spans 15 residues. The CDR3 region is CASSLGGGRAGELFF. The CDR3 bases are TGTGCCAGCAGCTTAGGGGGAGGGAGAGCCGGGGAGCTGTTTTTT.

This clone appeared once. The chain is built from TRBV24-1 and TRBJ1-3; 7 bases are a match to TRBD1. V lost 6 bases, J lost 3 bases, and 7 bases stayed unmatched. Per germline, CDR1 KGHDR and CDR2 SFDVKD. The CDR3 covers 15 residues. In nucleotides, the CDR3 is TGTGCCACCAGTCACAGGGGTTCGGATGGAAACACCATATATTTT. The encoded protein is CATSHRGSDGNTIYF.

The V call is TRBV21-1, the J call TRBJ1-2. TRBV21-1 represents a pseudogene. CDR3 size: 16 residues. CDR3 protein: CASSKVRGSLKSGYTF. CDR3 sequence (DNA): TGTGCCAGCAGCAAAGTGCGCGGATCTCTTAAGTCTGGCTACACCTTC.

V gene TRBV2 combines with J gene TRBJ2-1; D perhaps matches TRBD2 (6 bases). CDR1 is SNHLY and CDR2 is FYNNEI in the germline V gene. Trimming took 8 bases from V and 2 from J, leaving 28 bases between them. There are 19 residues in the CDR3. CDR3 DNA sequence: TGTGCCAGCTTAGTTGTCTTTGGTACCTTAGCGGACACCTACAATGAGCAGTTCTTC. It codes for CASLVVFGTLADTYNEQFF.

V gene TRBV13 combines with J gene TRBJ2-2; 7 nucleotides match TRBD1. The CDR3 consists of 15 residues. Germline CDR1 PRHDT, CDR2 FYEKMQ (reference sequence). V dropped 4 bases and J dropped 6; count of bases not matched to a gene: 8. The DNA for the CDR3 is TGTGCCAGCAGCTCACTGACAGGGATGGCCGGGGAGCTGTTTTTT. This codes for CASSSLTGMAGELFF. The full variable domain, its missing parts supplied by reference TRBV13 and TRBJ2-2, is AAGVIQSPRHLIKEKRETATLKCYPIPRHDTVYWYQQGPGQDPQFLISFYEKMQSDKGSIPDRFSAQQFSDYHSELNMSSLELGDSALYFCASSSLTGMAGELFFGEGSRLTVL.

The chain recombines TRBV5-6 with TRBJ1-6, with TRBD1 matching over 7 bases. The germline V gene encodes CDR1 SGHDT and CDR2 YYEEEE. Losses at the gene ends were 3 bases for V and 9 bases for J; bases not matched to a gene: 3. The CDR3 sequence is 13 residues long. CDR3 sequence (DNA): TGTGCCAGCAGCTCCCGACAGGGTTCACCCCTCCACTTT. Translated: CASSSRQGSPLHF. The full variable domain, with the rest looked up from reference TRBV5-6 and TRBJ1-6, is DAGVTQSPTHLIKTRGQQVTLRCSPKSGHDTVSWYQQALGQGPQFIFQYYEEEERQRGNFPDRFSGHQFPNYSSELNVNALLLGDSALYLCASSSRQGSPLHFGNGTRLTVT.

V gene TRBV24-1 combines with J gene TRBJ2-1; D might be TRBD1 (8 bases). Germline loops: CDR1 KGHDR, CDR2 SFDVKD. This CDR3 contains 13 residues. V gave up 4 bases and J gave up 14 bases, with 17 bases separating them. The chain's CDR3 is CATSEGGQDREFF. The CDR3 bases are TGTGCCACCAGTGAGGGGGGGCAGGACAGGGAGTTCTTC.

The chain is built from TRBV7-8 and TRBJ1-5, with D unresolved. Germline V CDR1 and CDR2: SGHVS, FQNEAQ. Trimming pared 3 bases from V and 5 bases from J, leaving 14 bases between. This CDR3 region has 15 residues. CDR3 nucleotides: TGTGCCAGCAGCTTGAAGATCCGGGGAGATCAGCCCCAGCATTTT. Its protein product is CASSLKIRGDQPQHF.

The chain carries TRBV28 and TRBJ1-5; D possibly corresponds to TRBD1 (6 bases). This CDR3 has 14 residues. Per germline, CDR1 MDHEN and CDR2 SYDVKM. The V end lost 10 bases, the J end lost 6 bases, and 19 bases lay between the germline ends. Written as DNA, the CDR3 is TGTGCCACCTTAACAGGGTTTGGTGGTCAGCCCCAGCATTTT. It yields the protein CATLTGFGGQPQHF.

J is TRBJ1-2 and V is TRBV27; D perhaps matches TRBD1 (5 bases). The CDR3 is 15 residues long. Trimming removed 3 bases at V and 4 bases at J, with 15 bases between. Germline V gives CDR1 MNHEY, CDR2 SMNVEV (reference sequence). The CDR3: CASSFQEGTVYGYTF. CDR3 in DNA: TGTGCCAGCAGTTTCCAGGAGGGGACCGTCTATGGCTACACCTTC.

This rearrangement joins TRBV19 to TRBJ1-4; TRBD1 agrees at 8 bases. Germline V gives CDR1 LNHDA, CDR2 SQIVND (reference sequence). Losses at the gene ends were 5 bases for V and 3 bases for J; bases not matched to a gene: 5. This CDR3 has 15 amino acids. The CDR3 is CASSPGTGSNEKLFF. In DNA form, the CDR3 reads TGTGCCAGTAGTCCCGGGACAGGATCTAATGAAAAACTGTTTTTT. The entire variable domain, with the rest obtained from reference TRBV19 and TRBJ1-4, is as follows: DGGITQSPKYLFRKEGQNVTLSCEQNLNHDAMYWYRQDPGQGLRLIYYSQIVNDFQKGDIAEGYSVSREKKESFPLTVTSAQKNPTAFYLCASSPGTGSNEKLFFGSGTQLSVL.